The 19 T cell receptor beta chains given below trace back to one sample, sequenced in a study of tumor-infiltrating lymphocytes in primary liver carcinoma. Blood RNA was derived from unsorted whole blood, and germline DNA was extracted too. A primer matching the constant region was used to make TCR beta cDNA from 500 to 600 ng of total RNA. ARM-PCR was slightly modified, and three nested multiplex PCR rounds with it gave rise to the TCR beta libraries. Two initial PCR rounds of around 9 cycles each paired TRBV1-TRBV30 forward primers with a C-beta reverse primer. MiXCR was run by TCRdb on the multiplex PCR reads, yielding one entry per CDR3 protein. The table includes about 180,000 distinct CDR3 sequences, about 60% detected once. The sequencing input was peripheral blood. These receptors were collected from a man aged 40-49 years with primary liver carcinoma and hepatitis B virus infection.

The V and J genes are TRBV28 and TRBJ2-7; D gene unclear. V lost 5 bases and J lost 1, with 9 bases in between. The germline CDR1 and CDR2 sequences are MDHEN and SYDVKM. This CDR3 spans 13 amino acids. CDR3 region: CASSLRHSYEQYF. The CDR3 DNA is TGTGCCAGCAGTCTCCGACATTCCTACGAGCAGTACTTC.

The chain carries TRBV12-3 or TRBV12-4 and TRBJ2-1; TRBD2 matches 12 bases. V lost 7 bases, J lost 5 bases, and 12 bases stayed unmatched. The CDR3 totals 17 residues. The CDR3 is CASNLAGGPIANNEQFF. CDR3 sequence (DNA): TGTGCCAGCAATCTAGCGGGAGGGCCGATCGCCAACAATGAGCAGTTCTTC.

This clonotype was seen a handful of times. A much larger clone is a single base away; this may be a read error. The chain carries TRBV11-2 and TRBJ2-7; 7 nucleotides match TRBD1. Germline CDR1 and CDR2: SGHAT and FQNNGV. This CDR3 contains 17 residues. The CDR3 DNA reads TGTACCAGCAGCTTAGAGCCTCCGGGACAGACCTCCTACGAGCAGTACTTC. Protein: CTSSLEPPGQTSYEQYF.

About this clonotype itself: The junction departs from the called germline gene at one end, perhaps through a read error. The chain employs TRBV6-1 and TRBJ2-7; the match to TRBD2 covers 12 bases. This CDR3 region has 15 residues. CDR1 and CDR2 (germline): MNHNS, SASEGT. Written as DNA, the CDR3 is TGTGCCAGCAGTGAACAGACTAGCGGGAGCTACGAACAGTACTTC. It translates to CASSEQTSGSYEQYF.

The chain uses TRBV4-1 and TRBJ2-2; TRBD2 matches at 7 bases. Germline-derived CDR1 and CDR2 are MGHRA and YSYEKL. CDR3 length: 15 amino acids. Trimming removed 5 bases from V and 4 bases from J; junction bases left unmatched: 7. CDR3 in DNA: TGCGCCAGCAGCGTGACGGGAGGTATCACCGGGGAGCTGTTTTTT. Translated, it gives CASSVTGGITGELFF.

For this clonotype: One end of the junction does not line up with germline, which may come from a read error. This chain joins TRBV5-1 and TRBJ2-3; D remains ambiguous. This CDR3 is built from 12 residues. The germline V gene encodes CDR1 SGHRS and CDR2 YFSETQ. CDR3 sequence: CPSMVGTDTQYF. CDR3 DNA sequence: TGCCCCAGCATGGTGGGGACAGATACGCAGTATTTT.

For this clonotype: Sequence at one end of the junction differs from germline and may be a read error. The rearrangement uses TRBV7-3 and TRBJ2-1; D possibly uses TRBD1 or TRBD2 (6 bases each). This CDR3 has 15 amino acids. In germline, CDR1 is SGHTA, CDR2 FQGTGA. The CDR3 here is CASSPKGGTYNEQFF. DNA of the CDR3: TGCGCCAGCAGCCCCAAAGGGGGGACCTACAATGAGCAGTTCTTC.

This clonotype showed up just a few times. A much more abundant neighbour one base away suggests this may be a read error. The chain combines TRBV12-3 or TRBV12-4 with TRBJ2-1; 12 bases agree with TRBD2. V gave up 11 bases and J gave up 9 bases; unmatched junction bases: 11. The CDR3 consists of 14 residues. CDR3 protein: CAGIGLAGLGEQFF. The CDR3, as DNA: TGTGCCGGCATTGGACTAGCGGGGCTTGGTGAGCAGTTCTTC.

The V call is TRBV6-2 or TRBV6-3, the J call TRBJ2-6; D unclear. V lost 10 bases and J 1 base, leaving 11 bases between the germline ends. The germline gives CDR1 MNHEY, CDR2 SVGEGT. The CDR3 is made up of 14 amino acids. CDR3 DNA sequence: TGTGCCATCCACTTAGGATCTGGGGCCAACGTCCTGACTTTC. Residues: CAIHLGSGANVLTF.

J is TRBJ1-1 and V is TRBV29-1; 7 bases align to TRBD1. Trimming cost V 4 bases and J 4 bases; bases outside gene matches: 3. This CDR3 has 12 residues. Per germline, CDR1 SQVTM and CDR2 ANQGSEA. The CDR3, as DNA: TGCAGCGTTGGCCAGGGGGGCACTGAAGCTTTCTTT. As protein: CSVGQGGTEAFF.

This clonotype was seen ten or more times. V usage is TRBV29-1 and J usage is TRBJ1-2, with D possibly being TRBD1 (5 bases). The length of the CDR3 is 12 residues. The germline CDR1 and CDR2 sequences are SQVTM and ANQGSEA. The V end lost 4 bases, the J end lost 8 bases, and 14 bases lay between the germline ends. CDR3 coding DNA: TGCAGCGTTGCCGGGGACCAACGGGGCTACACCTTC. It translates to CSVAGDQRGYTF.

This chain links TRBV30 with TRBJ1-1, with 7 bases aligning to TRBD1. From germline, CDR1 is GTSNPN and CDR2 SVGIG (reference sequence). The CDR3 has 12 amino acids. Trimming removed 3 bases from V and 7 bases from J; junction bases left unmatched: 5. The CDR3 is CAWSRRDSEAFF. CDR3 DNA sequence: TGTGCCTGGAGCCGGAGGGACAGTGAAGCTTTCTTT.

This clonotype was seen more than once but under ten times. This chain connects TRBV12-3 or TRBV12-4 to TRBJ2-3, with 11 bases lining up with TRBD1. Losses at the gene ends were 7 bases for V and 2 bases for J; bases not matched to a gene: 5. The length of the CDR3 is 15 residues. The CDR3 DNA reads TGTGCCAGCACGGGGACAGGGGGGGTCACAGATACGCAGTATTTT. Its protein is CASTGTGGVTDTQYF.

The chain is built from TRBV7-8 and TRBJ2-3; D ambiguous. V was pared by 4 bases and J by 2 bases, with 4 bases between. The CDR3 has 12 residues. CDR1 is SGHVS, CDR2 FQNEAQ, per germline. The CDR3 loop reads CASSYPTDTQYF. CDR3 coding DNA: TGTGCCAGCAGCTACCCCACAGATACGCAGTATTTT.

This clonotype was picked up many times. CDR3 coding DNA: TGTGCCAGCAGCCCTGGACAGTCAGGGTATGGCTACACCTTC. Residues: CASSPGQSGYGYTF. The V and J genes are TRBV11-2 and TRBJ1-2, with D possibly TRBD1 on 6 matching bases. Trimming stripped 5 bases from V and 5 bases from J, with 15 bases between. CDR1 is SGHAT, CDR2 FQNNGV, per germline. The CDR3 spans 14 residues.

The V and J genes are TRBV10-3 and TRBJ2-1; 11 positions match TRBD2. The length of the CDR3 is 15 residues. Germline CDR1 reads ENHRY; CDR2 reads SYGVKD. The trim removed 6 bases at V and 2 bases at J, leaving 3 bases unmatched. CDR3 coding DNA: TGTGCCATCAGGGTGACTAGCGGGGCCTACAATGAGCAGTTCTTC. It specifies CAIRVTSGAYNEQFF.

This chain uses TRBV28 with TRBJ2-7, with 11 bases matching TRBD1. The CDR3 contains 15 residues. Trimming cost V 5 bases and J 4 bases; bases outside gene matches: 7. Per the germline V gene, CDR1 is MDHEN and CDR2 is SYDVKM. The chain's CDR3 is CASSPTGTGGYEQYF. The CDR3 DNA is TGTGCCAGCAGTCCCACCGGGACAGGGGGTTACGAGCAGTACTTC.

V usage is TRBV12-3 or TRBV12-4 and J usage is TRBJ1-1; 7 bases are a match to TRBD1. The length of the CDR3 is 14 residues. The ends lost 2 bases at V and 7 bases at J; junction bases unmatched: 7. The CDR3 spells CASSLNRGYNEAFF. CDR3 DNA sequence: TGTGCCAGCAGTTTAAACAGGGGTTACAATGAAGCTTTCTTT.

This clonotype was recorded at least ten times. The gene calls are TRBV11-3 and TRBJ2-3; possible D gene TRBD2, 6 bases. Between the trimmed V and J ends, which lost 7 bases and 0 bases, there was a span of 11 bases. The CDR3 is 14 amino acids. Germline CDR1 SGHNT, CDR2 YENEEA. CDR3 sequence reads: CASKSGTSTDTQYF. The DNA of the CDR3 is TGTGCCAGCAAAAGTGGGACTAGCACAGATACGCAGTATTTT.